The 23 T cell receptor beta chains below were found in one sample sequenced in a study of T cell responses to AZD1222 COVID-19 vaccine. Measured with immunoSEQ multiplex PCR; TCRdb has only the in-frame clones, and not every one. The data contain around 110,000 clones, 80% to 90% of them singletons. The starting material was peripheral blood, obtained on day 0 of MenACWY control vaccination. The source is an adult in good health.

J is TRBJ1-2 and V is TRBV28; D gene uncertain. V lost 3 bases to trimming and J lost 6 bases, with 5 bases between them. This CDR3 has 11 residues. CDR1 is MDHEN, CDR2 SYDVKM, per germline. Here the CDR3 DNA reads TGTGCCAGCAGTTTGATCGATGGCTACACCTTC. As protein: CASSLIDGYTF.

Notes on this clone: At one of its ends the junction is not consistent with the germline gene, which may arise from a read error. This CDR3 reads CSATKGVGYTF. The CDR3 region has the DNA TGCAGCGCTACAAAGGGGGTTGGCTACACCTTC. V is TRBV20-1 and J is TRBJ1-2, with D maybe TRBD1 (6 bases). CDR3 length equals 11 residues. Per germline, CDR1 DFQATT and CDR2 SNEGSKA (reference sequence).

The chain employs TRBV29-1 and TRBJ2-2; no clear D gene. Germline CDR1 is SQVTM and CDR2 is ANQGSEA. V lost 7 bases and J lost 6, with 12 bases in between. The CDR3 spans 12 residues. The CDR3 region has the DNA TGCAGCGCCCGCAGAGAGGCCGGGGAGCTGTTTTTT. Protein sequence: CSARREAGELFF.

The chain recombines TRBV5-6 with TRBJ1-2, with D possibly matching TRBD1 (5 bases). V shed 0 bases and J shed 10 bases, with 19 bases lying between them. The CDR3 loop spans 15 amino acids. The germline gives CDR1 SGHDT, CDR2 YYEEEE. As DNA, the CDR3 is TGTGCCAGCAGCTTGGACCCTTTAGGGGTCAGAGACTACACCTTC. Its protein is CASSLDPLGVRDYTF.

The count of this clone is one. This rearrangement joins TRBV27 to TRBJ2-7, with D perhaps given as TRBD1 or TRBD2 (7 bases each). In germline, CDR1 is MNHEY, CDR2 SMNVEV (reference sequence). CDR3 length: 13 amino acids. V was shortened by 8 bases and J by 2 bases, with 13 bases between the two germline ends. CDR3 in amino acids: CASRQGGPYEQYF. In DNA form, the CDR3 reads TGTGCCAGCCGCCAGGGGGGGCCCTACGAGCAGTACTTC.

This clone was recorded once. V usage is TRBV21-1 and J usage is TRBJ1-1. TRBV21-1 is a listed pseudogene. The CDR3 runs 21 residues. The CDR3 sequence is CASSNRPAGVLIFPWNTEAFF. CDR3 nucleotides: TGTGCCAGCAGCAACCGACCGGCGGGGGTCTTGATTTTCCCCTGGAACACTGAAGCTTTCTTT.

The V gene is TRBV5-4, the J gene TRBJ2-2, with 7 bases matching TRBD1. V lost 4 bases and J lost 0; bases outside the gene matches: 6. This CDR3 has 16 residues. Germline CDR1 is SGHNT and CDR2 is YYREEE (reference sequence). The CDR3 here is CASSPRQGSNTGELFF. The CDR3 DNA sequence: TGTGCCAGCAGCCCTAGACAGGGATCGAACACCGGGGAGCTGTTTTTT.

The sample holds one count of this clone. The chain recombines TRBV23-1 with TRBJ1-2; D perhaps matches TRBD1 (6 bases). TRBV23-1 is given ORF status, its function remaining uncertain. V was pared by 3 bases and J by 4 bases, with 24 bases between. The CDR3 contains 18 residues. The CDR3 is CASSHRRPGTPLGYGYTF. CDR3 coding DNA: TGCGCCAGCAGTCATAGGCGGCCCGGGACACCGCTAGGCTATGGCTACACCTTC.

V usage is TRBV9 and J usage is TRBJ1-1, with D unclear. This CDR3 spans 16 amino acids. Germline-derived CDR1 and CDR2 are SGDLS and YYNGEE. The V gene lost 4 bases and the J gene lost 1 base, with 17 bases spanning the gap. The CDR3 is CASSKSTAFPNTEAFF. CDR3 nucleotide sequence: TGTGCCAGCAGCAAATCAACTGCGTTTCCGAACACTGAAGCTTTCTTT.

The J gene is TRBJ2-7, the V gene TRBV11-2; 8 nucleotides line up with TRBD2. The ends lost 1 base at V and 2 bases at J; junction bases unmatched: 1. CDR1 is SGHAT, CDR2 FQNNGV, per germline. The CDR3 is made up of 14 amino acids. The CDR3 is CASSLAGGTYEQYF. The CDR3 nucleotides are TGTGCCAGCAGCTTAGCGGGGGGGACCTACGAGCAGTACTTC.

The rearrangement links TRBV3-1 (or the pseudogene TRBV3-2) to TRBJ1-1; 7 bases match TRBD1. V dropped 4 bases and J dropped 4; count of bases not matched to a gene: 18. The CDR3 has 18 amino acids. The germline V gene encodes CDR1 LGHDT and CDR2 YNNKEL (reference sequence). CDR3 nucleotides: TGTGCCAGCAGCCCACATAACCGGGACAGAAGACACTTCACTGAAGCTTTCTTT. Translated, it gives CASSPHNRDRRHFTEAFF.

The rearrangement joins TRBV27 to TRBJ1-1; 10 bases align to TRBD1. CDR1 and CDR2 (germline): MNHEY, SMNVEV (reference sequence). Unmatched junction bases numbered 11, after V lost 6 bases and J lost 4 bases. The CDR3 spans 16 residues. CDR3 DNA: TGTGCCAGCAGAACCTGGGGGACAGGGGAAGGCACTGAAGCTTTCTTT. Residues: CASRTWGTGEGTEAFF.

The V and J genes are TRBV7-2 and TRBJ1-2; D is perhaps TRBD1 (6 bases). CDR3 size: 14 residues. CDR1 SGHTA and CDR2 FQGNSA come from the germline V gene. Trimming left V 6 bases short and J 2 bases short, with 13 bases between. The CDR3, as DNA: TGTGCCAGCAGTAACAGGGCGGGGAACTATGGCTACACCTTC. Protein sequence: CASSNRAGNYGYTF.

This clone was recorded once. This rearrangement joins TRBV5-1 to TRBJ2-3; maybe TRBD2 (6 bases). CDR1 SGHRS and CDR2 YFSETQ come from the germline V gene. CDR3 length equals 14 residues. The V end lost 3 bases, the J end lost 4 bases, and 12 bases lay between the germline ends. This chain's CDR3 is CASSSGTPSDTQYF. The CDR3 nucleotides read TGCGCCAGCAGCTCGGGGACTCCCTCAGATACGCAGTATTTT.

The chain joins TRBV6-2 or TRBV6-3 to TRBJ1-5; weak D call: TRBD1 (5 bases). There are 13 residues in the CDR3. Trimming cost V 5 bases and J 12 bases, with 17 bases left between them. From germline, CDR1 is MNHEY and CDR2 SVGEGT. The CDR3 region is CASSPLGRKNQHF. The CDR3 nucleotides are TGTGCCAGCAGTCCATTGGGACGGAAAAACCAGCATTTT.

The V gene is TRBV7-2, the J gene TRBJ1-6; D is perhaps TRBD1 (5 bases). The ends were cut back, 4 bases at V and 6 bases at J, with 16 bases in the middle. The germline V gene has CDR1 SGHTA and CDR2 FQGNSA. This CDR3 contains 16 residues. The CDR3 is CASSSRPREFNSPLHF. The CDR3 DNA reads as TGTGCCAGCAGCTCTCGGCCCAGGGAATTTAATTCACCCCTCCACTTT.

A few counts support this clone. The chain joins TRBV12-3 or TRBV12-4 to TRBJ1-1; D is undetermined. The CDR3 totals 13 residues. With 1 base removed from V and 8 bases from J, the gap between germline ends came to 11 bases. CDR3: CASSLGRGREAFF. The CDR3 DNA reads TGTGCCAGCAGTTTAGGACGGGGAAGGGAAGCTTTCTTT.

This clone came up a few times. The chain joins TRBV6-5 to TRBJ2-7; no clear D. Germline V CDR1 and CDR2: MNHEY, SVGAGI. The CDR3 is made up of 14 amino acids. Trimming removed 8 bases from V and 3 bases from J, with 17 bases in between. Here the CDR3 reads CASSRERNFYEQYF. The CDR3 nucleotides read TGTGCCAGCTCTCGAGAGCGAAACTTCTACGAGCAGTACTTC.

V gene TRBV6-5 combines with J gene TRBJ1-2; a possible D gene is TRBD1 (6 bases). CDR3 size: 15 residues. Trimming pared 5 bases from V and 8 bases from J, leaving 21 bases between. CDR1 is MNHEY, CDR2 SVGAGI, per germline. The CDR3, as DNA: TGTGCCAGCAGTCTCCAGCAGGGGAGGACGGGGGGCTACACCTTC. Encoded protein: CASSLQQGRTGGYTF.

This sequence joins TRBV6-5 and TRBJ1-2, with D perhaps matching TRBD1 (6 bases). V dropped 6 bases and J dropped 8 bases, with 19 bases sitting between them. The CDR3 length is 14 residues. In germline, CDR1 is MNHEY, CDR2 SVGAGI. The CDR3 sequence: CASSRLQGIGGYTF. The DNA for the CDR3 is TGTGCCAGCAGCCGATTACAGGGTATCGGGGGCTACACCTTC.

The chain recombines TRBV11-2 with TRBJ2-7; the D gene is possibly TRBD1 (5 bases). Trimming shortened V by 3 bases and J by 1 base, and 22 bases separated the two germline ends. The CDR3 length is 18 residues. CDR1 and CDR2 (germline): SGHAT, FQNNGV. CDR3: CASSFLGPDRLISYEQYF. The DNA of the CDR3 is TGTGCCAGCAGCTTCCTTGGGCCAGACAGACTGATTTCCTACGAGCAGTACTTC. Full variable domain (rest looked up from reference TRBV11-2 and TRBJ2-7): EAGVAQSPRYKIIEKRQSVAFWCNPISGHATLYWYQQILGQGPKLLIQFQNNGVVDDSQLPKDRFSAERLKGVDSTLKIQPAKLEDSAVYLCASSFLGPDRLISYEQYFGPGTRLTVT.

The V call is TRBV7-3, the J call TRBJ2-7, with 9 nucleotides matching TRBD1. V was pared by 0 bases and J by 2 bases, with 2 bases of the junction left unmatched. Germline CDR1 reads SGHTA; CDR2 reads FQGTGA. This CDR3 is 15 amino acids long. The CDR3 DNA reads TGTGCCAGCAGCTTAACCGGGACAGGGACCTACGAGCAGTACTTC. Its protein product is CASSLTGTGTYEQYF. Full variable domain (missing parts from reference TRBV7-3 and TRBJ2-7): GAGVSQTPSNKVTEKGKYVELRCDPISGHTALYWYRQSLGQGPEFLIYFQGTGAADDSGLPNDRFFAVRPEGSVSTLKIQRTERGDSAVYLCASSLTGTGTYEQYFGPGTRLTVT.

V is TRBV5-1 and J is TRBJ2-4; TRBD1 agrees at 7 bases. Trimming at V came to 6 bases and at J to 7 bases, leaving 10 bases not matched to a gene. The germline CDR1 and CDR2 sequences are SGHRS and YFSETQ. The CDR3 has 14 residues. CDR3 sequence (DNA): TGCGCCAGCACCCAAGACCTGACAGGGAACATTCAGTACTTC. Its translation is CASTQDLTGNIQYF.